The 20 T cell receptor beta chains listed next were all sequenced from one sample in a study of cytomegalovirus exposure and HLA in healthy donors. The PCR had 60 Vbeta and 13 Jbeta primers. Repertoires were generated with immunoSEQ multiplex PCR, while TCRdb's copy carries only in-frame clones and drops some. The sample has 150,000 to 200,000 clones, about 75% seen once. Sequenced sample: PBMCs. These receptors were obtained from a woman aged 40 to 55 in good health and CMV-seropositive.

This chain connects TRBV7-3 to TRBJ1-1; D is unresolved. The germline V and J ends were trimmed by 3 bases and 4 bases, with 9 bases remaining between them. Germline V gene lookup returns CDR1 SGHTA and CDR2 FQGTGA. This CDR3 comprises 13 residues. CDR3 amino acids: CASSLSGFTEAFF. CDR3 nucleotide sequence: TGTGCCAGCAGCTTGTCGGGATTCACTGAAGCTTTCTTT.

This chain links TRBV28 with TRBJ2-5, with D possibly being TRBD2 (6 bases). CDR1 MDHEN and CDR2 SYDVKM come from the germline V gene. V lost 4 bases to trimming and J lost 1 base, with 19 bases between them. The CDR3 spans 17 residues. Here the CDR3 DNA reads TGTGCCAGCAGTTACAGGAAGGAAGGGAGGCTCCAAGAGACCCAGTACTTC. Protein: CASSYRKEGRLQETQYF.

The CDR3 nucleotides are TGTGCCAGCGGAGCATCCCCGCGACGAGGAAACACCATATATTTT. Its translation is CASGASPRRGNTIYF. The chain links TRBV9 to TRBJ1-3; the D is unclear. Germline V CDR1 and CDR2: SGDLS, YYNGEE. V was trimmed by 7 bases and J by 4 bases, leaving 18 bases between them. The CDR3 is 15 residues long.

This clone was found a few times. The V gene is TRBV5-6, the J gene TRBJ1-2; weak D call: TRBD1 (6 bases). V dropped 4 bases and J dropped 4 bases, with 20 bases sitting between them. CDR3 size: 16 residues. CDR1 and CDR2 from the germline V gene are SGHDT and YYEEEE. CDR3 protein: CASSPPHRGHVYGYTF. In nucleotides, the CDR3 is TGTGCCAGCAGCCCGCCCCACCGGGGACACGTCTATGGCTACACCTTC.

The chain links TRBV18 to TRBJ1-2; D unclear. Trimming removed 3 bases at V and 8 bases at J, with 13 bases between. This CDR3 comprises 13 residues. CDR1 and CDR2 (germline): KGHSH, LQKENI. The CDR3 DNA reads TGTGCCAGCTCACCCTCCGACACGGGAGGCTACACCTTC. It specifies CASSPSDTGGYTF.

V and J are TRBV7-2 and TRBJ2-5; 9 bases fit TRBD1. This CDR3 comprises 15 residues. V dropped 0 bases and J dropped 4; count of bases not matched to a gene: 3. The germline V gene encodes CDR1 SGHTA and CDR2 FQGNSA. For the CDR3, the DNA is TGTGCCAGCAGCTTAGCAAGGACAGGGGCAGAGACCCAGTACTTC. It specifies CASSLARTGAETQYF.

The genes are TRBV15 and TRBJ2-3; no reliable D call. The V gene's germline CDR1 is LNHNV and CDR2 YYDKDF (reference sequence). Trimming took 0 bases from V and 2 from J, leaving 9 bases between them. There are 15 residues in the CDR3. The CDR3 protein is CATSRDTLPTDTQYF. The CDR3 bases are TGTGCCACCAGCAGAGATACATTACCCACAGATACGCAGTATTTT. Full variable domain (rest looked up from reference TRBV15 and TRBJ2-3): DAMVIQNPRYQVTQFGKPVTLSCSQTLNHNVMYWYQQKSSQAPKLLFHYYDKDFNNEADTPDNFQSRRPNTSFCFLDIRSPGLGDTAMYLCATSRDTLPTDTQYFGPGTRLTVL.

The chain has TRBV7-2 and TRBJ2-5; a possible D gene is TRBD2 (5 bases). The CDR3 is made up of 13 amino acids. V was cut by 1 base and J by 9 bases, with 12 bases left in between. CDR1 SGHTA and CDR2 FQGNSA come from the germline V gene. For the CDR3, the DNA is TGTGCCAGCAGCTTAGGGCTGCTCGGGGCCCAGTACTTC. Translation gives CASSLGLLGAQYF.

CDR3 loop: CASSQGRLGGADTEAFF. CDR3 nucleotide sequence: TGCGCCAGCAGCCAAGGCAGGTTAGGGGGGGCGGACACTGAAGCTTTCTTT. This chain links TRBV4-1 with TRBJ1-1, with a tentative D call TRBD1 (6 bases). Germline V CDR1 and CDR2: MGHRA, YSYEKL. V lost 1 base, J lost 3 bases, and 18 bases lay in between. This CDR3 is built from 17 residues.

J is TRBJ2-7 and V is TRBV7-2, with 14 bases that match TRBD2. With the DNA end fitting TRBJ2-5 better, the J assignment may be wrong. This CDR3 is built from 15 residues. CDR1 is SGHTA and CDR2 is FQGNSA in the germline V gene. Written as DNA, the CDR3 is TGTGCCAGCAGCTTCCGGACTAGCGGGGGGGAGACCCAGTACTTC. Its translation: CASSFRTSGGETQYF.

The chain employs TRBV7-2 and TRBJ2-1; a weak D match, TRBD1 (5 bases). Trimming pared 5 bases from V and 9 bases from J, leaving 14 bases between. CDR3 length: 13 residues. Germline V lookup: CDR1 SGHTA, CDR2 FQGNSA. The CDR3 coding sequence is TGTGCCAGCAGCCCCAAGGGGCCGCGTGAGCAGTTCTTC. Translating gives CASSPKGPREQFF.

This chain links TRBV4-3 with TRBJ2-1, with D possibly matching TRBD2 (6 bases). The ends were cut back, 0 bases at V and 7 bases at J, with 13 bases in the middle. From germline, CDR1 is LGHNA and CDR2 YSLEER. The CDR3 has 15 amino acids. This CDR3 reads CASSQDPLAQNEQFF. The CDR3 region has the DNA TGCGCCAGCAGCCAAGATCCGCTAGCGCAAAATGAGCAGTTCTTC.

The chain employs TRBV4-1 and TRBJ1-2; TRBD1 matches at 7 bases. V shed 2 bases and J 0 bases; nucleotides not matched to a gene: 6. The CDR3 spans 16 residues. The germline V gene has CDR1 MGHRA and CDR2 YSYEKL. Here the CDR3 DNA reads TGCGCCAGCAGCCAACCGGGACAGAACCCTAACTATGGCTACACCTTC. It yields the protein CASSQPGQNPNYGYTF.

This chain links TRBV19 with TRBJ1-1; no firm D call. From germline, CDR1 is LNHDA and CDR2 SQIVND (reference sequence). Trimming removed 5 bases at V and 3 bases at J, with 10 bases between. The CDR3 runs to 13 residues. The CDR3 sequence: CASSSTRDTEAFF. In DNA form, the CDR3 reads TGTGCCAGTAGTTCAACCCGGGACACTGAAGCTTTCTTT.

The genes are TRBV4-3 and TRBJ1-1; D possibly corresponds to TRBD1 (6 bases). V lost 6 bases and J lost 2, with 13 bases in between. The CDR3 sequence is 14 residues long. Germline V gene sequence: CDR1 LGHNA, CDR2 YSLEER. CDR3 region: CASSRGQPNTEAFF. Here the CDR3 DNA reads TGCGCCAGCAGTCGAGGACAGCCAAACACTGAAGCTTTCTTT.

The chain employs TRBV28 and TRBJ2-4; weak D call: TRBD1 (6 bases). Germline CDR1 and CDR2: MDHEN and SYDVKM. The CDR3 contains 19 residues. Trimming took off 3 bases at V and 3 bases at J, with 24 bases between the two ends. CDR3 in DNA: TGTGCCAGCAGTTTCACCTCGGGACACGCCGGAAGGGGCAAAAACATTCAGTACTTC. This gives the protein CASSFTSGHAGRGKNIQYF.

The genes are TRBV19 and TRBJ2-1; 7 positions agree with TRBD1. Trimming removed 3 bases from V and 12 bases from J; junction bases left unmatched: 14. CDR1 and CDR2 from the germline V gene are LNHDA and SQIVND (reference sequence). The CDR3 consists of 15 residues. The CDR3 is CASSMAQGPVGVQFF. DNA for the CDR3: TGTGCCAGTAGTATGGCACAGGGGCCAGTCGGTGTGCAGTTCTTC.

CDR3 residues: CASSVGLASDEQYF. In nucleotides, the CDR3 is TGTGCCAGCAGCGTGGGACTAGCTTCGGACGAGCAGTACTTC. The chain couples TRBV7-2 to TRBJ2-7; TRBD2 agrees at 9 bases. Looked up from germline, CDR1 is SGHTA and CDR2 is FQGNSA. The CDR3 sequence is 14 residues long. Trimming cost V 5 bases and J 5 bases; bases outside gene matches: 7.

The chain recombines TRBV2 with TRBJ1-1; TRBD1 agrees at 7 bases. Germline V gives CDR1 SNHLY, CDR2 FYNNEI. The CDR3 spans 14 residues. The trim removed 6 bases at V and 4 bases at J, leaving 8 bases unmatched. The CDR3 nucleotides read TGTGCCAGCAGGTTCGACAGGGTTAGCACTGAAGCTTTCTTT. This sequence encodes CASRFDRVSTEAFF.

The chain carries TRBV7-2 and TRBJ2-7; tentative D call: TRBD2 (5 bases). CDR3 size: 15 residues. CDR1 is SGHTA, CDR2 FQGNSA, per germline. V lost 3 bases to trimming and J lost 3 bases, with 15 bases between them. This chain's CDR3 is CASSFVGGGNYEQYF. The DNA for the CDR3 is TGTGCCAGCAGCTTCGTTGGAGGAGGTAACTACGAGCAGTACTTC.